The present entry profiles one T cell receptor (beta chain) with its context. These data are taken from a study of blood T cell repertoires in COVID-19. Recovered status in Cohort 3 required two negative PCRs, clearance, or symptom resolution. V dropped 0 bases and J dropped 9 bases, with 12 bases sitting between them. CDR1 is GTSNPN and CDR2 is SVGIG in the germline V gene (reference sequence). CDR3 length equals 14 residues. Sequenced by immunoSEQ multiplex PCR; TCRdb stores in-frame clones only, minus some. The table lists about 400,000 clones, about nine tenths of them singletons. The sample comprised PBMCs or T cells enriched from blood (not recorded which). V usage is TRBV30 and J usage is TRBJ1-6, with D unclear. The TCR was taken from a woman between 25 and 40 years old who had recovered from COVID-19. Here the CDR3 DNA reads TGTGCCTGGAGTGTACGCGGGCTGCGTTCACCCCTCCACTTT. Residues: CAWSVRGLRSPLHF. The variable domain in full, with the rest retrieved from reference TRBV30 and TRBJ1-6, is SQTIHQWPATLVQPVGSPLSLECTVEGTSNPNLYWYRQAAGRGLQLLFYSVGIGQISSEVPQNLSASRPQDRQFILSSKKLLLSDSGFYLCAWSVRGLRSPLHFGNGTRLTVT.